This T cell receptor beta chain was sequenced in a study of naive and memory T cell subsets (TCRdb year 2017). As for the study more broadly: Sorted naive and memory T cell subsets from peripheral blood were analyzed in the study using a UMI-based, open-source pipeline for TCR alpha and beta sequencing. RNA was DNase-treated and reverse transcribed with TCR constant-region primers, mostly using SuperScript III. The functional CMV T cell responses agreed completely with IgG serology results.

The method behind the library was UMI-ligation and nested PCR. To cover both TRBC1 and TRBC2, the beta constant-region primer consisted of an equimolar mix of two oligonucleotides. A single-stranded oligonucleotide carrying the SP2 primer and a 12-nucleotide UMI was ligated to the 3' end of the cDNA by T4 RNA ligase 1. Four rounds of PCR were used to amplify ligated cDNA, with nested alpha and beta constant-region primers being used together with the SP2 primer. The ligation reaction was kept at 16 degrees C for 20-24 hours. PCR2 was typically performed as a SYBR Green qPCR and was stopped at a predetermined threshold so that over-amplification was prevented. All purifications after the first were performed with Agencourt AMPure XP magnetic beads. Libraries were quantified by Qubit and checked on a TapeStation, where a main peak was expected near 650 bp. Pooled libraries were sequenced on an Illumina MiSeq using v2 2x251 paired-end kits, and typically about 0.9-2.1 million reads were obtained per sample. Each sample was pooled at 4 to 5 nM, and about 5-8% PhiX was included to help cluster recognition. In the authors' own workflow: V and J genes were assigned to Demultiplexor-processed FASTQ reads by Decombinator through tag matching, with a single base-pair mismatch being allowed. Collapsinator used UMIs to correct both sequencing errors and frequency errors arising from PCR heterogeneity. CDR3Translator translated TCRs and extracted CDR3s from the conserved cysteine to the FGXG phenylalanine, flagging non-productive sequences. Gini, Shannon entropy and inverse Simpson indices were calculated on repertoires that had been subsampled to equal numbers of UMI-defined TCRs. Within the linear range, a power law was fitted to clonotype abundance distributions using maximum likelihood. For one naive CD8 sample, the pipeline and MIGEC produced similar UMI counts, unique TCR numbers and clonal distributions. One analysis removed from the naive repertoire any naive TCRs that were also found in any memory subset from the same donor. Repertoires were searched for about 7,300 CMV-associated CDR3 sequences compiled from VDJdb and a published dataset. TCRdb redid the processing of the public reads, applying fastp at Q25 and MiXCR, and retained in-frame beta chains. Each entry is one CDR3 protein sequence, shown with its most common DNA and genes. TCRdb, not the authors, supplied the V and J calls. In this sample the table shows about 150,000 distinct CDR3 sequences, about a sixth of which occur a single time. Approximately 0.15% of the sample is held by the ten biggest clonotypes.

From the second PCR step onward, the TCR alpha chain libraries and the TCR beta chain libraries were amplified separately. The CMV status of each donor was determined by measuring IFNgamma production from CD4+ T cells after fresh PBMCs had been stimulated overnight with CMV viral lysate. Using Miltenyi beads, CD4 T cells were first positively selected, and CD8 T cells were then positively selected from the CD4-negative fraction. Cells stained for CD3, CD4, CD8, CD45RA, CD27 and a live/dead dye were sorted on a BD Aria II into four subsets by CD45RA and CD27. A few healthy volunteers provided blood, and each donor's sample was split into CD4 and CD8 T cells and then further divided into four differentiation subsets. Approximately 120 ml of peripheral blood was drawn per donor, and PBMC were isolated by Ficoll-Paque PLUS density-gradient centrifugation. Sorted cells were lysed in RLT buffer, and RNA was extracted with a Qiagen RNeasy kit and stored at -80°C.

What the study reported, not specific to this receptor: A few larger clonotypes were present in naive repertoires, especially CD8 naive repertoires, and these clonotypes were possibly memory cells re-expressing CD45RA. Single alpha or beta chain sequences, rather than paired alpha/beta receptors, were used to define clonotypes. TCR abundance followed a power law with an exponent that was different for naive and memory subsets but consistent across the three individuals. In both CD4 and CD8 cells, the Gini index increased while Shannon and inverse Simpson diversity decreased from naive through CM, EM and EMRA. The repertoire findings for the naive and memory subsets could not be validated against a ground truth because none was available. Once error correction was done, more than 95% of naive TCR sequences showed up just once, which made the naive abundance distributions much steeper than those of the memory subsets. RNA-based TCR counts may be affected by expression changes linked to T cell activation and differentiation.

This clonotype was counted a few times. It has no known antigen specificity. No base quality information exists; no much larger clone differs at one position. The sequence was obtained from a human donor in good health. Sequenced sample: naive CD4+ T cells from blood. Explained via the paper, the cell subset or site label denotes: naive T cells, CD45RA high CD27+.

This receptor carries the CDR3 CATSRDSSGGTRNEQFF. The DNA is as follows: TGTGCCACCAGCAGAGATAGTTCAGGGGGAACTCGCAATGAGCAGTTCTTC. Rearrangement joined TRBV15 to TRBJ2-1; 7 junctional bases match TRBD1. Ends trimmed: V by 0 bases, J by 6 bases; bases unmatched to a gene: 11. The germline V gene (reference sequence) specifies LNHNV as CDR1 and YYDKDF as CDR2. Inclusive of the bounding cysteine and phenylalanine, the CDR3 is 17 residues long. Only the CDR3 region is kept as DNA, spanning 51 bases read in frame from base 1.